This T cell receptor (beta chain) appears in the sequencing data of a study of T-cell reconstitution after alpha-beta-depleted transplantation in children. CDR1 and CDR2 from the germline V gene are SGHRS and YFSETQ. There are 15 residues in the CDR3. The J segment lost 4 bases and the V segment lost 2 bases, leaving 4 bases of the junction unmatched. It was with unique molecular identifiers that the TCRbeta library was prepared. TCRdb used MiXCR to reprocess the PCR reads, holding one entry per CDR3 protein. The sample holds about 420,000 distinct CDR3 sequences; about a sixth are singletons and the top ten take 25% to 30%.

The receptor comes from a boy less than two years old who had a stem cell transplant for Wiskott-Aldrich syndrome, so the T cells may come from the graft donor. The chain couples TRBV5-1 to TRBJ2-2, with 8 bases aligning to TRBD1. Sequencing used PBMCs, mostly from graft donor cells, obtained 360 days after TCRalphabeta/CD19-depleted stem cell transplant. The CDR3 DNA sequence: TGCGCCAGCAGCTTTTGGACAGGGAGCACCGGGGAGCTGTTTTTT. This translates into CASSFWTGSTGELFF.